A single T cell receptor beta chain is shown here with its context. The data belong to a study of CD8 T cells in Susac syndrome. Across the study: Patients with Susac syndrome were therapy-naive, taking corticosteroids, with some also receiving intravenous immunoglobulin, or taking intravenous immunoglobulin alone at the time their blood was drawn.

The CDR3 is 17 amino acids. Losses at the gene ends were 4 bases for V and 7 bases for J; bases not matched to a gene: 8. Per germline, CDR1 SGHRS and CDR2 YFSETQ. The authors reverse transcribed roughly 0.5 to 1 ug RNA with random hexamers. immunoSEQ multiplex PCR amplified TCR beta CDR3 across 54 Vbeta, 13 Jbeta. TCRdb fed the immunoSEQ multiplex PCR reads into MiXCR, producing one record per CDR3 protein. In the table there are tens of thousands of distinct CDR3 sequences, roughly 94% of which are singletons. This sequence originates from a human donor with Susac syndrome. The sample was CD4+ T cells from PBMCs. V gene TRBV5-1 combines with J gene TRBJ2-1; 16 bases agree with TRBD2. In DNA, the CDR3 is TGCGCCAGCAGCCGCGGGACTAGCGGGGGGGCTGATAATGAGCAGTTCTTC. Encoded protein: CASSRGTSGGADNEQFF.